The 10 T cell receptor beta chains below all came from one sample that was sequenced in a study of T cells in women clearing cervical HPV infection. Some clones are missing from TCRdb's copy, which holds only in-frame ones; the method was immunoSEQ multiplex PCR. The repertoire table contains approximately 33,000 clones. The sequenced material came from blood buffy coat. The receptors shown here come from a woman aged 18 to 75 with a cervical HPV16 infection that either progressed to CIN3+ or cleared (not recorded which).

Remarks on this clone: The CDR3 end is not reached by the read, which stops 3 residues before it; the germline J gene fills it in. The J gene is TRBJ1-5, the V gene TRBV18; 7 positions agree with TRBD1. From germline, CDR1 is KGHSH and CDR2 LQKENI. This CDR3 is built from 16 residues. V gave up 2 bases and J gave up 6 bases; unmatched junction bases: 10. The DNA read from the CDR3 is TGTGCCAGCTCACCAGGGACAGCGGCAAATGGTCAGCCC. Translating it yields CASSPGTAANGQP. The entire CDR3 protein is CASSPGTAANGQPQHF.

Comments on this clone: The CDR3 is cut off 3 residues early in the read; its end comes from the germline J gene. The gene calls are TRBV10-3 and TRBJ2-2; D gene ambiguous. Between the trimmed V and J ends, which lost 0 bases and 5 bases, there was a span of 4 bases. This CDR3 comprises 13 residues. Per germline, CDR1 ENHRY and CDR2 SYGVKD. The part of the CDR3 DNA that was read is TGTGCCATCAGTGAGTCAAGGACCGGGGAG. It specifies CAISESRTGE. The entire CDR3 protein is CAISESRTGELFF.

Notes on this clone: Read sequence stops 3 residues before the CDR3 end, and the germline J gene provides the missing end. The chain employs TRBV20-1 and TRBJ2-3, with 10 bases aligning to TRBD1. The CDR3 is 15 amino acids. Germline V gene data show CDR1 as DFQATT and CDR2 as SNEGSKA (reference sequence). Trimming cost V 6 bases and J 6 bases; bases outside gene matches: 12. CDR3 sequence reads: CSAHPGTGAGDTQYF. Partial CDR3 DNA: TGCAGTGCGCACCCCGGGACAGGGGCCGGGGATACG.

About this clone: The DNA ends 3 residues before the CDR3 does, and the rest of the CDR3 is filled in from the germline J gene. This sequence joins TRBV5-1 and TRBJ1-2; the D gene is possibly TRBD1 (5 bases). Trimming stripped 4 bases from V and 4 bases from J, with 14 bases between. Per germline, CDR1 SGHRS and CDR2 YFSETQ. The CDR3 is made up of 14 amino acids. The CDR3 sequence is CASSAGGTGYGYTF. CDR3 bases read: TGCGCCAGCAGCGCCGGGGGAACGGGCTATGGC.

Regarding this clone: The read terminates 3 residues before the CDR3 end, so the remaining end is supplied by the germline J gene. V usage is TRBV7-3 and J usage is TRBJ2-2; 7 bases map to TRBD1. The CDR3 is 16 amino acids. V was pared by 6 bases and J by 2 bases, with 9 bases of the junction left unmatched. CDR1 SGHTA and CDR2 FQGTGA come from the germline V gene. Incomplete CDR3 DNA: TGTGCCAGCAGTTACAACAGGGGAACCAACACCGGGGAG. As protein: CASSYNRGTNTGE. The full CDR3 is CASSYNRGTNTGELFF.

On this clone: Read sequence stops 3 residues before the CDR3 end, and the germline J gene provides the missing end. The V gene is TRBV7-9, the J gene TRBJ1-4; 7 bases fit TRBD1. J was trimmed by 8 bases and V by 4 bases; bases with no gene match: 7. CDR1 and CDR2 (germline): SEHNR, FQNEAQ (reference sequence). The CDR3 runs to 14 residues. The DNA read from the CDR3 is TGTGCCAGCAGCTATCAACAGGGGAGGGAAAAA. Amino acids: CASSYQQGREK. The entire CDR3 reads CASSYQQGREKLFF. The entire variable domain, with the rest obtained from reference TRBV7-9 and TRBJ1-4, is as follows: DTGVSQNPRHKITKRGQNVTFRCDPISEHNRLYWYRQTLGQGPEFLTYFQNEAQLEKSRLLSDRFSAERPKGSFSTLEIQRTEQGDSAMYLCASSYQQGREKLFFGSGTQLSVL.

Comments on this clone: The read comes to an end 3 residues before the CDR3 does, leaving the germline J gene to fill in the end. The genes are TRBV7-3 and TRBJ2-2; maybe TRBD1 (6 bases). Germline values: CDR1 SGHTA, CDR2 FQGTGA. The CDR3 loop spans 17 amino acids. The CDR3 sequence: CASGLQPGTLGANVLFF. The covered CDR3 bases are TGTGCCAGCGGCCTTCAACCTGGGACACTTGGGGCCAACGTG.

The sequenced CDR3 bases are TGCGCCAGCAGCCAAGGAACGACTAGCGGGAGCTCCTACGAG. Its protein is CASSQGTTSGSSYE. The full CDR3 reads CASSQGTTSGSSYEQYF. The chain combines TRBV4-1 with TRBJ2-7; TRBD2 aligns across 12 bases. The read terminates 3 residues ahead of where the CDR3 ends, so the germline J gene completes it. CDR1 is MGHRA and CDR2 is YSYEKL in the germline V gene. The V and J ends lost 1 base and 0 bases, in that order; junction bases with no gene match: 4. This CDR3 contains 17 residues.

About this clone: The read terminates 3 residues before the CDR3 end, so the remaining end is supplied by the germline J gene. The gene calls are TRBV18 and TRBJ2-7, with a possible D match to TRBD2 (6 bases). The CDR3 has 16 amino acids. Germline values: CDR1 KGHSH, CDR2 LQKENI. V was clipped by 0 bases and J by 6 bases, with 18 bases between them. CDR3 sequence reads: CASSPPREMARLEQYF. The CDR3 DNA, read in part, is TGTGCCAGCTCACCACCGCGGGAAATGGCCCGCCTCGAG.

According to its frequency, this clone is medium-sized. From the germline J gene comes the end of the CDR3, since the read stops 3 residues before it. The V and J genes are TRBV10-3 and TRBJ1-5; 7 nucleotides agree with TRBD1. The CDR3 is made up of 17 amino acids. J lost 5 bases, V lost 0 bases, and 10 bases had no gene match. Germline CDR1 reads ENHRY; CDR2 reads SYGVKD. CDR3 protein: CAISESRQGGFHQPQHF. The CDR3 bases that were read are TGTGCCATCAGTGAGTCGAGACAGGGTGGTTTCCATCAGCCC.